The 10 T cell receptor beta chains reported below all come from one sample, sequenced in a study of blood T cell repertoires in COVID-19. Profiled with immunoSEQ multiplex PCR; TCRdb holds only in-frame clones, not every one. The table records about 58,000 clones, approximately 86% of them present only once. The sample was peripheral blood. The receptors derive from an older woman with active COVID-19.

The chain combines TRBV27 with TRBJ2-7; a weak D match, TRBD2 (5 bases). This CDR3 has 14 residues. V lost 6 bases to trimming and J lost 3 bases, with 15 bases between them. From germline, CDR1 is MNHEY and CDR2 SMNVEV (reference sequence). Here the CDR3 DNA reads TGTGCCAGCAGAGGACTCGTCGGAAACTACGAGCAGTACTTC. This codes for CASRGLVGNYEQYF.

This chain uses TRBV18 with TRBJ2-5; 8 nucleotides align to TRBD1. The CDR3 runs 14 residues. The J segment lost 4 bases and the V segment lost 5 bases, leaving 6 bases of the junction unmatched. Germline V gene sequence: CDR1 KGHSH, CDR2 LQKENI. The CDR3 DNA follows: TGTGCCAGCTCATCGGGGACAGGTTTAGAGACCCAGTACTTC. This codes for CASSSGTGLETQYF.

J is TRBJ2-5 and V is TRBV3-1 (or the pseudogene TRBV3-2), with TRBD2 matching 10 bases. The CDR3 is 18 residues long. Germline V lookup: CDR1 LGHDT, CDR2 YNNKEL (reference sequence). V lost 1 base and J lost 5; bases outside the gene matches: 13. CDR3 amino acids: CASSQGLVIAGGGETQYF. Written as DNA, the CDR3 is TGTGCCAGCAGCCAAGGTTTGGTGATAGCGGGAGGTGGGGAGACCCAGTACTTC.

The CDR3 DNA reads as TGTGCCAGCAGCTTGGTCGGGGTAAGGGGGCCTGAAGCTTTCTTT. Its protein is CASSLVGVRGPEAFF. The V gene is TRBV5-4, the J gene TRBJ1-1; 7 nucleotides align to TRBD1. With V trimmed by 0 bases and J by 6 bases, 8 bases remained unmatched. The CDR3 extends over 15 amino acids. The germline CDR1 and CDR2 sequences are SGHNT and YYREEE (reference sequence).

This chain connects TRBV28 to TRBJ1-2; possible D gene TRBD1, 6 bases. V was cut by 8 bases and J by 1 base, with 17 bases left in between. CDR3 length equals 15 residues. Germline loops: CDR1 MDHEN, CDR2 SYDVKM. CDR3 protein: CASLSPGAGNYGYTF. The DNA for the CDR3 is TGTGCCAGCTTGTCTCCAGGGGCGGGTAACTATGGCTACACCTTC.

The chain carries TRBV7-6 and TRBJ2-5; D may be TRBD2 (5 bases). Germline CDR1 and CDR2: SGHVS and FNYEAQ. The CDR3 sequence is 14 residues long. Trimming pared 5 bases from V and 5 bases from J, leaving 15 bases between. The CDR3 sequence: CASSTRTGKETQYF. CDR3 coding DNA: TGTGCCAGCAGCACCCGGACGGGGAAGGAGACCCAGTACTTC.

The chain links TRBV6-6 to TRBJ2-2; 8 positions agree with TRBD1. The germline V gene has CDR1 MNHNY and CDR2 SVGAGI (reference sequence). The CDR3 covers 14 residues. Germline trimming cut 8 bases from V and 1 base from J; bases unmatched to any gene: 3. In nucleotides, the CDR3 is TGTGCCAGCGGTGGACAGGGGAACACCGGGGAGCTGTTTTTT. Translating it yields CASGGQGNTGELFF.

In nucleotides, the CDR3 is TGTGCCAGCAGCCAAGGAGCAGCGGGGGGATCATTTGAGCAGTACTTC. This codes for CASSQGAAGGSFEQYF. The rearrangement uses TRBV3-1 (or the pseudogene TRBV3-2) and TRBJ2-7; TRBD2 agrees at 9 bases. There are 16 residues in the CDR3. Germline V CDR1 and CDR2: LGHDT, YNNKEL (reference sequence). V was clipped by 1 base and J by 7 bases; unmatched bases: 11.

This clone appeared a few times. This chain joins TRBV28 and TRBJ1-5; maybe TRBD1 (6 bases). There are 12 residues in the CDR3. Germline V lookup: CDR1 MDHEN, CDR2 SYDVKM. The CDR3 nucleotides are TGTGGCGTACAGGGAAACAATCAGCCCCAGCATTTT. This codes for CGVQGNNQPQHF.

The rearrangement joins TRBV6-6 to TRBJ2-1; tentatively, D is TRBD2 (5 bases). Germline V CDR1 and CDR2: MNHNY, SVGAGI (reference sequence). V was trimmed by 6 bases and J by 9 bases, leaving 15 bases between them. The CDR3 spans 13 residues. The CDR3: CASSSTGFGEQFF. CDR3 bases: TGTGCCAGCAGCTCAACGGGGTTCGGTGAGCAGTTCTTC.